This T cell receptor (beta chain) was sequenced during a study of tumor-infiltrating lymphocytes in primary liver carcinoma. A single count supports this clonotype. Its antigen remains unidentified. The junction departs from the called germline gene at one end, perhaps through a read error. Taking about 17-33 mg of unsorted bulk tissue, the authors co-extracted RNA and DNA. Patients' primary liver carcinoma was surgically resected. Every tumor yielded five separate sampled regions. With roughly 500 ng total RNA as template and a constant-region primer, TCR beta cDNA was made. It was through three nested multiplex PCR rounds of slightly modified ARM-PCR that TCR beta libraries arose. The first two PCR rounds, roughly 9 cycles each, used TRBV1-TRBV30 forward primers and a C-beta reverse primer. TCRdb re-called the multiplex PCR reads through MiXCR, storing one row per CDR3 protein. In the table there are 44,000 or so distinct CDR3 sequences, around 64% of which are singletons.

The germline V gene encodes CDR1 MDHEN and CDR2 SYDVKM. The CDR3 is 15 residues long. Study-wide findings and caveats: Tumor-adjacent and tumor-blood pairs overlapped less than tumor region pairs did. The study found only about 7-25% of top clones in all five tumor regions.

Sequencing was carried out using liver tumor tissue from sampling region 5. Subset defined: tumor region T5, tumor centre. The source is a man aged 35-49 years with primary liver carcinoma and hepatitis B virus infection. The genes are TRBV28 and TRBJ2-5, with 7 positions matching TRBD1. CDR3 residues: CTSSPHWTGEDTQYF. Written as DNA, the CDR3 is TGTACCAGCAGTCCCCATTGGACAGGTGAAGATACCCAGTACTTC.